The present T cell receptor (beta chain) was sequenced within a study of T cell responses to AZD1222 COVID-19 vaccine. Study-wide results and limits: Donors, mostly white British, included more females; clonal diversity was possibly underestimated. The peak T cell response came first, and repertoires were sampled only after it.

This CDR3 is built from 13 residues. Germline V gives CDR1 KGHSH, CDR2 LQKENI. The J segment lost 8 bases and the V segment lost 6 bases, leaving 5 bases of the junction unmatched. In regard to this clone: Its target is not known.

Only in-frame clones appear in the TCRdb table, and some are missing; sequencing was by immunoSEQ multiplex PCR. The sample holds some 130,000 clones, roughly 89% seen once. This receptor was identified in an adult in good health. Here the sequenced sample was peripheral blood, taken on day 0 of AZD1222 vaccination. The chain employs TRBV18 and TRBJ2-4, with 9 positions matching TRBD1. Here the CDR3 DNA reads TGTGCCAGCTCGACAGGGGGGTCGGACATTCAGTACTTC. Residues: CASSTGGSDIQYF.